What follows is one T cell receptor beta chain and its context. Repertoires were generated with immunoSEQ multiplex PCR, while TCRdb's copy carries only in-frame clones and drops some. The sample shows around 130,000 clones, about 84% of them seen only once. This entry belongs to a study of blood T cell repertoires in COVID-19. In germline, CDR1 is ENHRY, CDR2 SYGVKD. This CDR3 is built from 14 residues. After removal of 6 bases from V and 2 bases from J, the junction contained 3 bases not matched to a gene. The sequenced material came from peripheral blood. The sequence was obtained from a woman aged 55-69 years with acute or convalescent COVID-19. The gene calls are TRBV10-3 and TRBJ1-3; TRBD1 matches at 8 bases. CDR3 sequence: CAIRMTGAGNTIYF. The CDR3 nucleotides are TGTGCCATCAGAATGACAGGGGCTGGAAACACCATATATTTT.